One T cell receptor beta chain is described in this entry. This clonotype was counted many times. What this receptor recognizes is not known. No base quality values were provided; no much bigger clone lies one nucleotide off. The data were taken from a study of blood T cells in healthy people across ages (dated by TCRdb to between 2014 and 2016). For the study in its entirety: In model experiments, template switching captured about one uniquely barcoded TCR beta cDNA molecule for every two T cells. Using deep sequencing normalized with unique cDNA molecular identifiers, the study measured how TCR beta repertoire diversity changes with age. Donors were grouped into four age groups: young (average approximately 15 years), middle-aged (39), aged (around 66) and long-lived (about 89). To avoid experimental bias, donors of different ages were distributed randomly across sequencing lanes. Two additional independent replicas of 1 million unique cDNA reads from the same blood draw were analyzed for two donors (one aged 18 to 30 and one aged 80 or older). What the study reported, not specific to this receptor: There was a strong correlation between observed TCR beta diversity and the percentage of naive T cells measured by flow cytometry. Observed TCR beta diversity per million T cells fell roughly linearly with age, and a significant reduction was already apparent by age roughly 41. Because profiling used bulk unsorted PBMCs, naive and antigen-experienced compartments could not be compared conclusively. The CMV infection status of donors was not known, potentially confounding age-related changes in expanded clonotypes. Estimates of total diversity from one million sequenced T cells were regarded as lower bounds and underestimates. The long-lived group showed more naive CD4+ T cells, fewer expanded clones and increased TCR diversity than the aged group, suggesting age selection.

Reading the germline V gene gives CDR1 SGHDT and CDR2 YYEEEE. The cysteine opens and the phenylalanine closes a CDR3 of 15 amino acids. Kept here is only the CDR3 DNA, which spans 45 bases and is read in frame from base 1. Trimming at the junction amounts to 0 bases on V and 5 bases on J, and the germline ends lie 14 bases apart. The library relied on 5' RACE. Sequencing relied on an Illumina HiSeq 2500. The second PCR ran for about 7 to 11 cycles and used a J-beta primer mix along with a sample-barcoded 5' primer. A template-switch 5' adaptor carrying 12 random nucleotides introduced a unique molecular identifier onto each TCR beta cDNA molecule. Each sample yielded at least 2.5 million CDR3-containing paired-end reads. All of the RNA was converted into first-strand cDNA using the Mint cDNA synthesis kit, with a TRBC-specific oligonucleotide serving as the primer. All cDNA was treated with uracil-DNA glycosylase and then went through a first 18-cycle PCR with the universal primers M1SS and BC2_uni_R. As for how the authors treated the data: For normalization, 1 million high-quality reads were randomly selected from each sample, with every read carrying a distinct molecular identifier. Reads with shared molecular identifiers were discarded instead of being binned into consensus sequences. MiTCR, with a Q25 quality threshold and the strictest error-elimination algorithm, was used for CDR3 identification, clonotype clustering and error correction. A nonparametric unseen species model using Euler transformation provided a lower-bound estimate of total TCR beta diversity. TCRdb applied fastp at Q25 and MiXCR to the public reads, then kept only in-frame beta chains. Rows with one shared CDR3 protein collapse into an entry with the most common genes and DNA. The V and J calls and clone size are TCRdb's, not the authors'. Here the sample has hundreds of thousands of distinct CDR3 sequences; around a fifth occur a single time. The ten largest make up around 22% of the sample.

The donors were a few dozen Caucasian individuals from Russia, aged 6 to 90 years, who were systemically healthy. Approximately 11 milliliters of peripheral blood were drawn from each donor into EDTA-treated Vacutainer tubes. Ficoll-Paque density-gradient centrifugation was used to isolate PBMCs, with at least 7 million per sample. Trizol reagent was used to extract total RNA from the PBMCs, yielding at least 5.5 micrograms per sample. For every donor, an aliquot of PBMCs went through flow cytometry to measure the percentages of naive CD45RAhigh/CD27high T cells. Here the chain combines TRBV5-6 and TRBJ2-5, with a weak D call of TRBD2 (5 bases match). The origin of this receptor is a man between 65 and 85 years old in good health. The sequenced material came from blood. The CDR3 amino acid sequence is: CASSLANRGLETQYF. The bases read TGTGCCAGCAGCTTGGCCAATCGGGGTTTGGAGACCCAGTACTTC.